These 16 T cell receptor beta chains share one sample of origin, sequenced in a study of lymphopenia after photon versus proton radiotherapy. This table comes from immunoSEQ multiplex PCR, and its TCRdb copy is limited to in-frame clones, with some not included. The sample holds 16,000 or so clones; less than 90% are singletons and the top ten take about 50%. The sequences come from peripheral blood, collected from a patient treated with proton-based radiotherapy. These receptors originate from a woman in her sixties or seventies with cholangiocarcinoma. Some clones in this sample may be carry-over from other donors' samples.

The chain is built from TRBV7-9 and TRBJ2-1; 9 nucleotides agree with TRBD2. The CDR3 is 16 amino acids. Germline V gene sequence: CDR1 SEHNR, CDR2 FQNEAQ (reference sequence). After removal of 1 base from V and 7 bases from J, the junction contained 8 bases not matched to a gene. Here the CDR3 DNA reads TGTGCCAGCAGCTTAGTACTAGCGGGTGGAGGGAATGAGCAGTTCTTC. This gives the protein CASSLVLAGGGNEQFF.

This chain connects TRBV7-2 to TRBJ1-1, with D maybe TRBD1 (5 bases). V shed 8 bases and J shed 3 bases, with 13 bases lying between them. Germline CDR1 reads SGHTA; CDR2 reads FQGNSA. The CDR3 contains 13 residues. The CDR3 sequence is CASLRWGDTEAFF. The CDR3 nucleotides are TGTGCCAGCCTCCGATGGGGGGACACTGAAGCTTTCTTT.

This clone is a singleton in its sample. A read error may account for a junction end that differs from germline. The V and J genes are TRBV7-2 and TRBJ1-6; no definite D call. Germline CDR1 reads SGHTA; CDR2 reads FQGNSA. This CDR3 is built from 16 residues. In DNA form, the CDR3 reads TGTGCCAGCAGCTCGGCCCCGTCCTCCCATAATTCACCCCTCCACTTT. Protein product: CASSSAPSSHNSPLHF.

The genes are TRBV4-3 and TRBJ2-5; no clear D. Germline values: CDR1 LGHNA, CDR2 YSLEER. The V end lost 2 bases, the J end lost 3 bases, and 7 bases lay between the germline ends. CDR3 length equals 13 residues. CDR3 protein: CASSQRTEETQYF. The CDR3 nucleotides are TGCGCCAGCAGCCAACGCACCGAAGAGACCCAGTACTTC.

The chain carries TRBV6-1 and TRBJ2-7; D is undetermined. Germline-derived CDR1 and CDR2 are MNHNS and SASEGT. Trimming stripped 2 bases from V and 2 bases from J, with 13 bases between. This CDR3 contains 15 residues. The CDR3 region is CASSEWNRNAYEQYF. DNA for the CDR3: TGTGCCAGCAGTGAATGGAACCGGAATGCCTACGAGCAGTACTTC.

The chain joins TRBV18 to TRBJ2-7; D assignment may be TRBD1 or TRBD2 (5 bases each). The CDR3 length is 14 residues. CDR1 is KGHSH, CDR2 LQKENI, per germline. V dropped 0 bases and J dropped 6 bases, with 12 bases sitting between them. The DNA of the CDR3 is TGTGCCAGCTCACCACCGCGCCTGAGGGGCGAGCAGTACTTC. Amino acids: CASSPPRLRGEQYF.

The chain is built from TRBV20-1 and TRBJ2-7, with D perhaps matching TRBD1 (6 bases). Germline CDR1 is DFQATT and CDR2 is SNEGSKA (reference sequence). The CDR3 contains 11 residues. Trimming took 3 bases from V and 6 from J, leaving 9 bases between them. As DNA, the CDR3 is TGCAGTGCTAGGCTGACAGGCGAGCAGTACTTC. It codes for CSARLTGEQYF.

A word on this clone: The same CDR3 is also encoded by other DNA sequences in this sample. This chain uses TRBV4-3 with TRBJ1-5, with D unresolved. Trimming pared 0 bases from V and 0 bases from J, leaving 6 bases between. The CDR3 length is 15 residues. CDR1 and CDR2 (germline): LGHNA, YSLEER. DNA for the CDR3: TGCGCCAGCAGCCAAGATCTGTATAGCAATCAGCCCCAGCATTTT. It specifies CASSQDLYSNQPQHF.

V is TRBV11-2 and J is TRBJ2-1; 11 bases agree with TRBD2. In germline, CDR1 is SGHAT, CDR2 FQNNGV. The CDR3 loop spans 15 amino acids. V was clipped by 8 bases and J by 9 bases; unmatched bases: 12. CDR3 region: CASRPLAGGAVEQFF. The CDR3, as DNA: TGTGCCAGCCGGCCCCTAGCGGGAGGAGCTGTTGAGCAGTTCTTC.

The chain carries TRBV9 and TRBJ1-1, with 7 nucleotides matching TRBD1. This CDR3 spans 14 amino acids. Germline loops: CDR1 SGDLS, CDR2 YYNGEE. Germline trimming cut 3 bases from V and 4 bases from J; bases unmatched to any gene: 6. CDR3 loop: CASSEGQFSTEAFF. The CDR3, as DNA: TGTGCCAGCAGCGAGGGACAGTTCAGCACTGAAGCTTTCTTT.

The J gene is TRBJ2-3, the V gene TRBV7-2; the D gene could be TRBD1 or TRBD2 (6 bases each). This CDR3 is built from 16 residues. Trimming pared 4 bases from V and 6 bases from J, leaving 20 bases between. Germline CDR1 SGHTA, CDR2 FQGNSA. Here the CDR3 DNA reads TGTGCCAGCAGCTCCACATTCGGGGGCGGAGGTGATACGCAGTATTTT. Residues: CASSSTFGGGGDTQYF.

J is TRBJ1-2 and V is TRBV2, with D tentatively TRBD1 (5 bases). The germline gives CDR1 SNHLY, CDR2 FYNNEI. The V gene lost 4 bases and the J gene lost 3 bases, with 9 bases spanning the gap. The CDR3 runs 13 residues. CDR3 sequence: CASSAQGDYGYTF. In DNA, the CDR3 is TGTGCCAGCAGTGCGCAGGGTGACTATGGCTACACCTTC.

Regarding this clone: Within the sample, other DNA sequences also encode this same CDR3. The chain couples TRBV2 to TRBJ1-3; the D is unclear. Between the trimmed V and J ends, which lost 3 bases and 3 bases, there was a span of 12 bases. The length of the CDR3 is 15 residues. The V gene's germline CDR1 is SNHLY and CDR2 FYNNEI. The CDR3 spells CASSDEGGYGNTIYF. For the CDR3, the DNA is TGTGCCAGCAGTGACGAGGGAGGGTATGGAAACACCATATATTTT. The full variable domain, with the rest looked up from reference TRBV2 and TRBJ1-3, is EPEVTQTPSHQVTQMGQEVILRCVPISNHLYFYWYRQILGQKVEFLVSFYNNEISEKSEIFDDQFSVERPDGSNFTLKIRSTKLEDSAMYFCASSDEGGYGNTIYFGEGSWLTVV.

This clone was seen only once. The CDR3 is CASSPIISGGTYNEQFF. CDR3 nucleotides: TGTGCCAGCAGCCCCATTATCAGCGGGGGGACTTACAATGAGCAGTTCTTC. The rearrangement links TRBV7-8 to TRBJ2-1, with 9 bases aligning to TRBD2. J was trimmed by 4 bases and V by 5 bases; bases with no gene match: 12. The CDR3 contains 17 residues. The germline V gene encodes CDR1 SGHVS and CDR2 FQNEAQ.

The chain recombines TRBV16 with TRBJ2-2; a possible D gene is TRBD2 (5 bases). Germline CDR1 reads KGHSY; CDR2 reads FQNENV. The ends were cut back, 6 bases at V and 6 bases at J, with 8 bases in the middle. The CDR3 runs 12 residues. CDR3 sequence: CASSPRAGELFF. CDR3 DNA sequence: TGTGCCAGCAGTCCGAGGGCCGGGGAGCTGTTTTTT. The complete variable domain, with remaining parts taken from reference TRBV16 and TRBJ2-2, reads GEEVAQTPKHLVRGEGQKAKLYCAPIKGHSYVFWYQQVLKNEFKFLISFQNENVFDETGMPKERFSAKCLPNSPCSLEIQATKLEDSAVYFCASSPRAGELFFGEGSRLTVL.

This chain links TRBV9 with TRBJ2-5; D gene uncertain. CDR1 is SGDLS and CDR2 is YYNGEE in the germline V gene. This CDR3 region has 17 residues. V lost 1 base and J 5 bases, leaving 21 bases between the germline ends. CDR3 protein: CASSVSSRYNMGETQYF. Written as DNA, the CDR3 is TGTGCCAGCAGCGTATCCAGCCGATATAACATGGGGGAGACCCAGTACTTC.